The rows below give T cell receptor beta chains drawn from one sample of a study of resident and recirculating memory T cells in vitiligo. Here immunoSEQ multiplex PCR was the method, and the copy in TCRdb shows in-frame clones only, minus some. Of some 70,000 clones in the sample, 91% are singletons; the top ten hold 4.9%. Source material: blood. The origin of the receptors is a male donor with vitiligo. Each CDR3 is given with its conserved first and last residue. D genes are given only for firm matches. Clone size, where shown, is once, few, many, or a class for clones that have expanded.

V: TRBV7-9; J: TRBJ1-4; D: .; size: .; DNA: TGTGCCAGCAGCTTAGCCGGGGAGGCTTATGAAAAACTGTTTTTT; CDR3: CASSLAGEAYEKLFF
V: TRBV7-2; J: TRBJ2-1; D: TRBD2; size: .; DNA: TGTGCCAGCAGCCAGGCGTCTAGCGGCTACAATGAGCAGTTCTTC; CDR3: CASSQASSGYNEQFF
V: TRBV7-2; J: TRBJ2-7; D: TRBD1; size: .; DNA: TGTGCCAGCAGCTTAGAGGGACAGTTTTACTACGAGCAGTACTTC; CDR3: CASSLEGQFYYEQYF
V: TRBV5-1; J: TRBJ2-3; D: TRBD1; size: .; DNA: TGCGCCAGCAGCGCCCTGGACAGGGCAGATACGCAGTATTTT; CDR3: CASSALDRADTQYF
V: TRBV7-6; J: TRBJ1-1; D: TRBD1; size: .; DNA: TGTGCCAGCAGCCTTACAGGGGTCGCGGCTGAAGCTTTCTTT; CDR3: CASSLTGVAAEAFF
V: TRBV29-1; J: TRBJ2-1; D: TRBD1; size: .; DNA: TGCAGCGTTGGGGGGACAGGGGTATACCGGGGTGAGCAGTTCTTC; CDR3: CSVGGTGVYRGEQFF
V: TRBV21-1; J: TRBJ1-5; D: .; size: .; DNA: TGTGCCAGCCGGGACAGGGTAACGAATCAGCCCCAGCATTTT; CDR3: CASRDRVTNQPQHF
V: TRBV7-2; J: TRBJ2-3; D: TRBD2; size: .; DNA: TGTGCCAGCAGCTCTCGAAGCGGGGGGGCCGTAGATACGCAGTATTTT; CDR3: CASSSRSGGAVDTQYF
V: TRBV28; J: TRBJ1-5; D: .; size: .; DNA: TGTGCCAGCAGACCATCCTGGGGGCGCGGTCAGCCCCAGCATTTT; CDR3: CASRPSWGRGQPQHF
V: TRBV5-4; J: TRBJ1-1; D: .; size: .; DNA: TGTGCCAGCAGCCCGCAGACAGGGAACACTGAAGCTTTCTTT; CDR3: CASSPQTGNTEAFF
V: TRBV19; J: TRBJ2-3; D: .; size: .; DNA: TGTGCCAGTAGTAACCGAGCTACTAGCACAGATACGCAGTATTTT; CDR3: CASSNRATSTDTQYF
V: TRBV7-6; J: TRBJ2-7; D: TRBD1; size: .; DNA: TGTGCCAGCAGCGTTATACCGGGACAGGGTCTCCACGAGCAGTACTTC; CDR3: CASSVIPGQGLHEQYF
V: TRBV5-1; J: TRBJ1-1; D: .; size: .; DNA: TGCGCCAGCAGCTTGGCCTTAGGACAGCGAACTCATAACACTGAAGCTTTCTTT; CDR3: CASSLALGQRTHNTEAFF
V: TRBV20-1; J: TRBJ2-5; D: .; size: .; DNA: TGCAGTGCTAGTTGGAGGGAGACCCAGTACTTC; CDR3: CSASWRETQYF
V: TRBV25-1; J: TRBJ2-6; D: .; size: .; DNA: TGTGCCAGCAGTGAACCCCAGGGTACTGGGGCCAACGTCCTGACTTTC; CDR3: CASSEPQGTGANVLTF
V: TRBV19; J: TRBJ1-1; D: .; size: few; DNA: TGTGCCAGCACAGACCGACGCGACACAGGGGAAGCTTTCTTT; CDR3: CASTDRRDTGEAFF
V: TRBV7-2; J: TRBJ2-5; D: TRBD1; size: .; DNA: TGTGCCAGCAGCGGGCGGCAAGGCCAGGGGGCTCAAGAGACCCAGTACTTC; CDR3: CASSGRQGQGAQETQYF
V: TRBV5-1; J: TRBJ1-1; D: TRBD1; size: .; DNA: TGCGCCAGCAGCGCGCGACAGGGCCCCACTGAAGCTTTCTTT; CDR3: CASSARQGPTEAFF
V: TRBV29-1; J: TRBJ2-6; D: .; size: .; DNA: TGCAGCGCCAGACCCACGGGGTGGAACGTCCTGACTTTC; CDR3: CSARPTGWNVLTF
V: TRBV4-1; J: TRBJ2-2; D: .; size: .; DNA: TGCGCCAGCAGCCAAGGCAGGTGGGCCGGGGAGCTGTTTTTT; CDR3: CASSQGRWAGELFF
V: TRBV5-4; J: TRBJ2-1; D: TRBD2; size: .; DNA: TGTGCCAGCAGCCCGACTAGCCCCCTTTACAATGAGCAGTTCTTC; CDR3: CASSPTSPLYNEQFF
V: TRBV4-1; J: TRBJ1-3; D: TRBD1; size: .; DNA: TGCGCCAGCAGCCACCCGGGACAGCTCTACTCTGGAAACACCATATATTTT; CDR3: CASSHPGQLYSGNTIYF
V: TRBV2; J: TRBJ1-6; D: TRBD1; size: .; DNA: TGTGCCAGCACCACAGGGGGCTCAAATAATTCACCCCTCCACTTT; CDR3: CASTTGGSNNSPLHF
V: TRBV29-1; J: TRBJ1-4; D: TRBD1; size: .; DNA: TGCAGCGTTTGGGACTCCAACCCAGGGGGTTCTAATGAAAAACTGTTTTTT; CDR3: CSVWDSNPGGSNEKLFF
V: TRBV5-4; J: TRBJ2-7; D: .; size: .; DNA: TGTGCCAGCAGCTTGGAAGGGGCGCTCCACGAGCAGTACTTC; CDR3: CASSLEGALHEQYF
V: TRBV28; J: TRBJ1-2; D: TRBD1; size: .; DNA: TGTGCCAGCAGTACGACGGACAGGGGCTATGGCTACACCTTC; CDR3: CASSTTDRGYGYTF
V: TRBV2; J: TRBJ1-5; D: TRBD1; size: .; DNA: TGTGCCAGCAACCCAACCGGGACAGGGAATCAGCCCCAGCATTTT; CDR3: CASNPTGTGNQPQHF
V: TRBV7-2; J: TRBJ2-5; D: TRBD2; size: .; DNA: TGTGCCAGCAGCCCCGGGACTAGCGGGGCTCAAGAGACCCAGTACTTC; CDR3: CASSPGTSGAQETQYF
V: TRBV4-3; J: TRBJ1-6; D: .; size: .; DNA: TGCGCCAGCAGCCAAGAGGAGGGCAGGGCAGGGTCACCCCTCCACTTT; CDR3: CASSQEEGRAGSPLHF
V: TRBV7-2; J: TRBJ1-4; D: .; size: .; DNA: TGTGCCAGCAGCTTCGCGACGGGAACTAATGAAAAACTGTTTTTT; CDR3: CASSFATGTNEKLFF
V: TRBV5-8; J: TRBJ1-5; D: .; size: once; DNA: TGTGCCAGCAGCTTGGACACCAATCAGCCCCAGCATTTT; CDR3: CASSLDTNQPQHF
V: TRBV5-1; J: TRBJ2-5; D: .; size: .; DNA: TGCGCCAGCAGCTTGGACGCAGGGGAAGAGACCCAGTACTTC; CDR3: CASSLDAGEETQYF
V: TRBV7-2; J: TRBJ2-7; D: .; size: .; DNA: TGTGCCAGCAGCCGGGACAACTCCTACGAGCAGTACTTC; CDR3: CASSRDNSYEQYF
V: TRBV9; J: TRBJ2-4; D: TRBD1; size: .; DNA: TGTGCCAGCAGCGTCGGTGCTGGGACAGACATAGCCAAAAACATTCAGTACTTC; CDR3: CASSVGAGTDIAKNIQYF
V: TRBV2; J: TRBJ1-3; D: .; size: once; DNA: TGTGCCAGCAGCCCATGGGGGGAAGCTGGAAACACCATATATTTT; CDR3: CASSPWGEAGNTIYF
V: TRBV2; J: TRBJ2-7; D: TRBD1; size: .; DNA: TGTGCCAGCAATGAACAGGGGTCTTCGCTAGTGGAGCAGTACTTC; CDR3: CASNEQGSSLVEQYF
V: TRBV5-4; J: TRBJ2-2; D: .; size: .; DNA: TGTGCCAGCAGCTTGGGTCATGGGCGGACTGAGGGGGAGCTGTTTTTT; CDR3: CASSLGHGRTEGELFF
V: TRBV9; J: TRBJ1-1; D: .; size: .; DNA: TGTGCCAGCAGCGTAGGCCCCGAATGGCGGGACACTGAAGCTTTCTTT; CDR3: CASSVGPEWRDTEAFF
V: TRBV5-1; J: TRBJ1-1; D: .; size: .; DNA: TGCGCCAGCAGCTTGGACCGGGGGGGGGACACTGAAGCTTTCTTT; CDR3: CASSLDRGGDTEAFF
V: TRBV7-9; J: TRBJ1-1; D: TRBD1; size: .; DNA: TGTGCCAGCAGCCCAGGGACAGCGAACACTGAAGCTTTCTTT; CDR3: CASSPGTANTEAFF
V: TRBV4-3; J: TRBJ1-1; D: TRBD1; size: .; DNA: TGCGCCAGCAGCCAAGAACAGGGGCGGATGAACACTGAAGCTTTCTTT; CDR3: CASSQEQGRMNTEAFF
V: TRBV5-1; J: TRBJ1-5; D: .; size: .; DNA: TGCGCCAGCAGCTTGGTCCCAGGGGGCAATCAGCCCCAGCATTTT; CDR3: CASSLVPGGNQPQHF
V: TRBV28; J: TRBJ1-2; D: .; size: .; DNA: TGTGCCAGCAGTTTCGGTTCCTATGGCTACACCTTC; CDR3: CASSFGSYGYTF
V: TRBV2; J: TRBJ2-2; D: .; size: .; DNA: TGTGCCAGCAGCCCCACTAGCCCGAACACCGGGGAGCTGTTTTTT; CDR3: CASSPTSPNTGELFF
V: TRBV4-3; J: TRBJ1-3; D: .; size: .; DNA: TGCGCCAGCAGCCAAGAGCCAGGATCTGGAAACACCATATATTTT; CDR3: CASSQEPGSGNTIYF
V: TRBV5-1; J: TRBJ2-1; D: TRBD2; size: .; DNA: TGCGCCAGCAGCTTTTTTCGCCCTGGACTAGCGGGGGGACGATCCTACAATGAGCAGTTCTTC; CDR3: CASSFFRPGLAGGRSYNEQFF
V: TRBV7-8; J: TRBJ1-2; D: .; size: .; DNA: TGTGCCAGCAGCTTAGGCTTGGGGGGCTATGGCTACACCTTC; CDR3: CASSLGLGGYGYTF
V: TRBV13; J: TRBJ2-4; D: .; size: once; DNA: TGTGCCAGCAGCATATCGGGACAGGGACTAGACATTCAGTACTTC; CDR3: CASSISGQGLDIQYF
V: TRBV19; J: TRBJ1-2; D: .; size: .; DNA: TGTGCCAGTAGCCGAACAGGGAACTATGGCTACACCTTC; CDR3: CASSRTGNYGYTF
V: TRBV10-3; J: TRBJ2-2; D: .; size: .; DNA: TGTGCCATCAGTGAGCTCAGGGCAAACACCGGGGAGCTGTTTTTT; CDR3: CAISELRANTGELFF
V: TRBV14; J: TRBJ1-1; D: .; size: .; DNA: TGTGCCAGCAGCCAAGATCTGGCAGGGAAGAACACTGAAGCTTTCTTT; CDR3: CASSQDLAGKNTEAFF
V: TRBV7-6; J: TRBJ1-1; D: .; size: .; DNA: TGTGCCAGCAGCCAAGCTGGGGCCGGCCTGAACACTGAAGCTTTCTTT; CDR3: CASSQAGAGLNTEAFF
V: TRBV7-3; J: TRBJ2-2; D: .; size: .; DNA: TGTGCCAGCAGCTCCCAGGGCCTCACCGGGGAGCTGTTTTTT; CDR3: CASSSQGLTGELFF
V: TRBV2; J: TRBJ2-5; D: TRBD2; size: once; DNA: TGTGCCAGCAGTGATGTGCTAGCGGGGGTGACCCAGTACTTC; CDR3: CASSDVLAGVTQYF
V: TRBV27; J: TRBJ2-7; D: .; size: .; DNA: TGTGCCAGCAGACCCAAACCGCAGGGGACCGAGCAGTACTTC; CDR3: CASRPKPQGTEQYF
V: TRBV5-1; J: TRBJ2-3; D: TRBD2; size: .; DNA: TGCGCCAGCAGCTTGGGTGGGACTAGCGGGGGAGGCACAGATACGCAGTATTTT; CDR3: CASSLGGTSGGGTDTQYF
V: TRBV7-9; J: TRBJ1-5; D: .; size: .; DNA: TGTGCCAGCAGCTTAGGCTTCGGGGTTAATCAGCCCCAGCATTTT; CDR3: CASSLGFGVNQPQHF